Listed below are T cell receptor beta chains from one sample, sequenced in a study of persistence of HIV-infected CD4 T cells. No antigens are known for them. Data came from immunoSEQ multiplex PCR; TCRdb stores just in-frame clones and leaves some out. The sample gives about 45,000 clones, around 89% of which show up once; about 3.1% is in the top ten. The sequencing used CD4+ T cells sorted from PBMCs after approximately 18-hour stimulation, collected from a patient who received antiretroviral therapy. Receptor source: an adult woman with HIV who was CMV-seropositive. The CDR3 runs from the conserved cysteine through the conserved F or W. A D gene is named only where the DNA matches it firmly. A row's size may be missing; if present it is once, few, many or a size class.

j_call clone_size d_call v_call cdr3_nt cdr3_aa
TRBJ2-5 NA TRBD2 TRBV6-5 TGTGCCAGCACCCTGGGCGGGAGGATGGAAGAGACCCAGTACTTC CASTLGGRMEETQYF
TRBJ1-2 once TRBD1 TRBV29-1 TGCAGCTTTCGGACAGGGGGCTATGGCTACACCTTC CSFRTGGYGYTF
TRBJ1-2 NA NA TRBV2 TGTGCCAGTACTCAGGGAGACTATGGCTACACCTTC CASTQGDYGYTF
TRBJ1-2 once NA TRBV15 TGTGCCACCAGCAGAGTAACAGGGTCTAACTATGGCTACACCTTC CATSRVTGSNYGYTF
TRBJ2-7 NA NA TRBV7-8 TGTGCCAGCAGCCGTAGGGGGGGATACGAGCAGTACTTC CASSRRGGYEQYF
TRBJ2-5 NA TRBD1 TRBV7-3 TGTGCCAGCAGCCCTTATCCGGGGACAGGGACCAGTATGACCCAGTACTTC CASSPYPGTGTSMTQYF
TRBJ1-2 NA TRBD1 TRBV2 TGTGCCAGCAGCTGGGGAGGGGGCGGGAGTAAAGGCTACACCTTC CASSWGGGGSKGYTF
TRBJ1-2 NA TRBD1 TRBV27 TGTGCCAGCAGACGACAGGGGGCTGTTATTGGCTACACCTTC CASRRQGAVIGYTF
TRBJ1-4 NA TRBD1 TRBV6-5 TGTGCCAGCAGTATCGATCTTACAGGGGTTGAACTGTTTTTT CASSIDLTGVELFF
TRBJ1-2 NA NA TRBV29-1 TGCAGCGTTGGGCCAGCTAACTATGGCTACACCTTC CSVGPANYGYTF
TRBJ1-1 NA NA TRBV4-3 TGCGCCAGCAGCCAAGTTGTTCAGATCGGTGAAGCTTTCTTT CASSQVVQIGEAFF
TRBJ1-1 NA NA TRBV7-8 TGTGCCAGCAGCTTATGGGGGAACACTGAAGCTTTCTTT CASSLWGNTEAFF
TRBJ1-2 NA NA TRBV3-1/TRBV3-2 TGTGCCAGCAGCCAGGGGGGGTACAGTGGCTACACCTTC CASSQGGYSGYTF